One and the same sample provided the 10 T cell receptor beta chains below, sequenced in a study of cytomegalovirus exposure and HLA in healthy donors. PCR amplification relied on 60 Vbeta primers (plus 13 Jbeta primers). Some clones are missing from TCRdb's copy, which holds only in-frame ones; the method was immunoSEQ multiplex PCR. The sample records some 120,000 clones, less than 85% being singletons. Sequenced material: PBMCs. These receptors were collected from a man aged 30-40 years in good health and CMV-seropositive.

The chain couples TRBV4-1 to TRBJ1-2; 11 positions match TRBD1. The CDR3 is made up of 16 amino acids. The J segment lost 8 bases and the V segment lost 3 bases, leaving 11 bases of the junction unmatched. Looked up from germline, CDR1 is MGHRA and CDR2 is YSYEKL. The CDR3 bases are TGCGCCAGCAGCCATGACGGACAGGGGGCGGTTGGCGGCTACACCTTC. Its translation: CASSHDGQGAVGGYTF.

The chain uses TRBV27 and TRBJ1-5, with D perhaps TRBD1 (6 bases). Germline V gives CDR1 MNHEY, CDR2 SMNVEV (reference sequence). CDR3 length: 15 amino acids. V lost 2 bases and J lost 4, with 12 bases in between. The CDR3 protein is CASSLRGNLNQPQHF. The CDR3, as DNA: TGTGCCAGCAGTTTAAGGGGGAATCTTAATCAGCCCCAGCATTTT.

J is TRBJ1-1 and V is TRBV11-3; 10 nucleotides match TRBD1. The CDR3 sequence is 17 residues long. Germline CDR1 is SGHNT and CDR2 is YENEEA. V gave up 5 bases and J gave up 1 base; unmatched junction bases: 10. The CDR3 DNA is TGTGCCAGCAGCCATAACTATGGGACAGGGGAGAACACTGAAGCTTTCTTT. As protein: CASSHNYGTGENTEAFF. The full variable domain, completed using reference TRBV11-3 and TRBJ1-1, is EAGVVQSPRYKIIEKKQPVAFWCNPISGHNTLYWYLQNLGQGPELLIRYENEEAVDDSQLPKDRFSAERLKGVDSTLKIQPAELGDSAVYLCASSHNYGTGENTEAFFGQGTRLTVV.

The chain recombines TRBV11-2 with TRBJ1-2; 10 bases agree with TRBD1. CDR1 SGHAT and CDR2 FQNNGV come from the germline V gene. V was clipped by 4 bases and J by 6 bases; unmatched bases: 8. CDR3 size: 15 residues. CDR3 DNA sequence: TGTGCCAGCAGCTCAGGGACAGGGGTAATTAATGGCTACACCTTC. This codes for CASSSGTGVINGYTF.

The chain couples TRBV27 to TRBJ1-2; the D gene is possibly TRBD1 (5 bases). The CDR3 consists of 13 residues. Trimming took 4 bases from V and 2 from J, leaving 8 bases between them. Germline V lookup: CDR1 MNHEY, CDR2 SMNVEV (reference sequence). CDR3 amino acids: CASSSSGNYGYTF. CDR3 DNA: TGTGCCAGCAGTTCCTCAGGGAACTATGGCTACACCTTC.

CDR3 region: CASSPPYTRQDTEAFF. The CDR3 DNA follows: TGTGCCAGCTCACCACCTTATACGAGACAAGACACTGAAGCTTTCTTT. The gene calls are TRBV18 and TRBJ1-1; D remains unclear. V was cut by 0 bases and J by 3 bases, with 14 bases left in between. This CDR3 region has 16 residues. Germline CDR1 KGHSH, CDR2 LQKENI.

The chain carries TRBV2 and TRBJ1-1; TRBD1 matches 11 bases. The CDR3 consists of 13 residues. In germline, CDR1 is SNHLY, CDR2 FYNNEI. After removal of 10 bases from V and 4 bases from J, the junction contained 5 bases not matched to a gene. The CDR3 DNA sequence: TGTGCCACCAGGGACAGGGGGGGCACTGAAGCTTTCTTT. Protein product: CATRDRGGTEAFF.

V and J are TRBV12-5 and TRBJ2-7; D is perhaps TRBD1 (5 bases). This CDR3 region has 13 residues. Germline V gene data show CDR1 as LGHNT and CDR2 as FRNRAP. The V end lost 5 bases, the J end lost 0 bases, and 8 bases lay between the germline ends. CDR3: CASGTDTSYEQYF. DNA of the CDR3: TGTGCTAGTGGTACGGACACCTCCTACGAGCAGTACTTC.

V gene TRBV19 combines with J gene TRBJ1-5; TRBD1 might be the D (5 bases). V was pared by 1 base and J by 2 bases, with 6 bases between. The CDR3 totals 14 residues. The V gene's germline CDR1 is LNHDA and CDR2 SQIVND (reference sequence). CDR3 in DNA: TGTGCCAGTAGTATAGTAGGGGGCAATCAGCCCCAGCATTTT. It translates to CASSIVGGNQPQHF.

The rearrangement uses TRBV15 and TRBJ2-5; D possibly corresponds to TRBD2 (5 bases). Germline V CDR1 and CDR2: LNHNV, YYDKDF (reference sequence). V dropped 0 bases and J dropped 5 bases, with 13 bases sitting between them. The CDR3 covers 15 residues. The CDR3 protein is CATSRDQLPGETQYF. DNA of the CDR3: TGTGCCACCAGCAGAGATCAACTACCGGGGGAGACCCAGTACTTC. Based on the CDR3 plus reference TRBV15 and TRBJ2-5, the full variable domain is DAMVIQNPRYQVTQFGKPVTLSCSQTLNHNVMYWYQQKSSQAPKLLFHYYDKDFNNEADTPDNFQSRRPNTSFCFLDIRSPGLGDTAMYLCATSRDQLPGETQYFGPGTRLLVL.